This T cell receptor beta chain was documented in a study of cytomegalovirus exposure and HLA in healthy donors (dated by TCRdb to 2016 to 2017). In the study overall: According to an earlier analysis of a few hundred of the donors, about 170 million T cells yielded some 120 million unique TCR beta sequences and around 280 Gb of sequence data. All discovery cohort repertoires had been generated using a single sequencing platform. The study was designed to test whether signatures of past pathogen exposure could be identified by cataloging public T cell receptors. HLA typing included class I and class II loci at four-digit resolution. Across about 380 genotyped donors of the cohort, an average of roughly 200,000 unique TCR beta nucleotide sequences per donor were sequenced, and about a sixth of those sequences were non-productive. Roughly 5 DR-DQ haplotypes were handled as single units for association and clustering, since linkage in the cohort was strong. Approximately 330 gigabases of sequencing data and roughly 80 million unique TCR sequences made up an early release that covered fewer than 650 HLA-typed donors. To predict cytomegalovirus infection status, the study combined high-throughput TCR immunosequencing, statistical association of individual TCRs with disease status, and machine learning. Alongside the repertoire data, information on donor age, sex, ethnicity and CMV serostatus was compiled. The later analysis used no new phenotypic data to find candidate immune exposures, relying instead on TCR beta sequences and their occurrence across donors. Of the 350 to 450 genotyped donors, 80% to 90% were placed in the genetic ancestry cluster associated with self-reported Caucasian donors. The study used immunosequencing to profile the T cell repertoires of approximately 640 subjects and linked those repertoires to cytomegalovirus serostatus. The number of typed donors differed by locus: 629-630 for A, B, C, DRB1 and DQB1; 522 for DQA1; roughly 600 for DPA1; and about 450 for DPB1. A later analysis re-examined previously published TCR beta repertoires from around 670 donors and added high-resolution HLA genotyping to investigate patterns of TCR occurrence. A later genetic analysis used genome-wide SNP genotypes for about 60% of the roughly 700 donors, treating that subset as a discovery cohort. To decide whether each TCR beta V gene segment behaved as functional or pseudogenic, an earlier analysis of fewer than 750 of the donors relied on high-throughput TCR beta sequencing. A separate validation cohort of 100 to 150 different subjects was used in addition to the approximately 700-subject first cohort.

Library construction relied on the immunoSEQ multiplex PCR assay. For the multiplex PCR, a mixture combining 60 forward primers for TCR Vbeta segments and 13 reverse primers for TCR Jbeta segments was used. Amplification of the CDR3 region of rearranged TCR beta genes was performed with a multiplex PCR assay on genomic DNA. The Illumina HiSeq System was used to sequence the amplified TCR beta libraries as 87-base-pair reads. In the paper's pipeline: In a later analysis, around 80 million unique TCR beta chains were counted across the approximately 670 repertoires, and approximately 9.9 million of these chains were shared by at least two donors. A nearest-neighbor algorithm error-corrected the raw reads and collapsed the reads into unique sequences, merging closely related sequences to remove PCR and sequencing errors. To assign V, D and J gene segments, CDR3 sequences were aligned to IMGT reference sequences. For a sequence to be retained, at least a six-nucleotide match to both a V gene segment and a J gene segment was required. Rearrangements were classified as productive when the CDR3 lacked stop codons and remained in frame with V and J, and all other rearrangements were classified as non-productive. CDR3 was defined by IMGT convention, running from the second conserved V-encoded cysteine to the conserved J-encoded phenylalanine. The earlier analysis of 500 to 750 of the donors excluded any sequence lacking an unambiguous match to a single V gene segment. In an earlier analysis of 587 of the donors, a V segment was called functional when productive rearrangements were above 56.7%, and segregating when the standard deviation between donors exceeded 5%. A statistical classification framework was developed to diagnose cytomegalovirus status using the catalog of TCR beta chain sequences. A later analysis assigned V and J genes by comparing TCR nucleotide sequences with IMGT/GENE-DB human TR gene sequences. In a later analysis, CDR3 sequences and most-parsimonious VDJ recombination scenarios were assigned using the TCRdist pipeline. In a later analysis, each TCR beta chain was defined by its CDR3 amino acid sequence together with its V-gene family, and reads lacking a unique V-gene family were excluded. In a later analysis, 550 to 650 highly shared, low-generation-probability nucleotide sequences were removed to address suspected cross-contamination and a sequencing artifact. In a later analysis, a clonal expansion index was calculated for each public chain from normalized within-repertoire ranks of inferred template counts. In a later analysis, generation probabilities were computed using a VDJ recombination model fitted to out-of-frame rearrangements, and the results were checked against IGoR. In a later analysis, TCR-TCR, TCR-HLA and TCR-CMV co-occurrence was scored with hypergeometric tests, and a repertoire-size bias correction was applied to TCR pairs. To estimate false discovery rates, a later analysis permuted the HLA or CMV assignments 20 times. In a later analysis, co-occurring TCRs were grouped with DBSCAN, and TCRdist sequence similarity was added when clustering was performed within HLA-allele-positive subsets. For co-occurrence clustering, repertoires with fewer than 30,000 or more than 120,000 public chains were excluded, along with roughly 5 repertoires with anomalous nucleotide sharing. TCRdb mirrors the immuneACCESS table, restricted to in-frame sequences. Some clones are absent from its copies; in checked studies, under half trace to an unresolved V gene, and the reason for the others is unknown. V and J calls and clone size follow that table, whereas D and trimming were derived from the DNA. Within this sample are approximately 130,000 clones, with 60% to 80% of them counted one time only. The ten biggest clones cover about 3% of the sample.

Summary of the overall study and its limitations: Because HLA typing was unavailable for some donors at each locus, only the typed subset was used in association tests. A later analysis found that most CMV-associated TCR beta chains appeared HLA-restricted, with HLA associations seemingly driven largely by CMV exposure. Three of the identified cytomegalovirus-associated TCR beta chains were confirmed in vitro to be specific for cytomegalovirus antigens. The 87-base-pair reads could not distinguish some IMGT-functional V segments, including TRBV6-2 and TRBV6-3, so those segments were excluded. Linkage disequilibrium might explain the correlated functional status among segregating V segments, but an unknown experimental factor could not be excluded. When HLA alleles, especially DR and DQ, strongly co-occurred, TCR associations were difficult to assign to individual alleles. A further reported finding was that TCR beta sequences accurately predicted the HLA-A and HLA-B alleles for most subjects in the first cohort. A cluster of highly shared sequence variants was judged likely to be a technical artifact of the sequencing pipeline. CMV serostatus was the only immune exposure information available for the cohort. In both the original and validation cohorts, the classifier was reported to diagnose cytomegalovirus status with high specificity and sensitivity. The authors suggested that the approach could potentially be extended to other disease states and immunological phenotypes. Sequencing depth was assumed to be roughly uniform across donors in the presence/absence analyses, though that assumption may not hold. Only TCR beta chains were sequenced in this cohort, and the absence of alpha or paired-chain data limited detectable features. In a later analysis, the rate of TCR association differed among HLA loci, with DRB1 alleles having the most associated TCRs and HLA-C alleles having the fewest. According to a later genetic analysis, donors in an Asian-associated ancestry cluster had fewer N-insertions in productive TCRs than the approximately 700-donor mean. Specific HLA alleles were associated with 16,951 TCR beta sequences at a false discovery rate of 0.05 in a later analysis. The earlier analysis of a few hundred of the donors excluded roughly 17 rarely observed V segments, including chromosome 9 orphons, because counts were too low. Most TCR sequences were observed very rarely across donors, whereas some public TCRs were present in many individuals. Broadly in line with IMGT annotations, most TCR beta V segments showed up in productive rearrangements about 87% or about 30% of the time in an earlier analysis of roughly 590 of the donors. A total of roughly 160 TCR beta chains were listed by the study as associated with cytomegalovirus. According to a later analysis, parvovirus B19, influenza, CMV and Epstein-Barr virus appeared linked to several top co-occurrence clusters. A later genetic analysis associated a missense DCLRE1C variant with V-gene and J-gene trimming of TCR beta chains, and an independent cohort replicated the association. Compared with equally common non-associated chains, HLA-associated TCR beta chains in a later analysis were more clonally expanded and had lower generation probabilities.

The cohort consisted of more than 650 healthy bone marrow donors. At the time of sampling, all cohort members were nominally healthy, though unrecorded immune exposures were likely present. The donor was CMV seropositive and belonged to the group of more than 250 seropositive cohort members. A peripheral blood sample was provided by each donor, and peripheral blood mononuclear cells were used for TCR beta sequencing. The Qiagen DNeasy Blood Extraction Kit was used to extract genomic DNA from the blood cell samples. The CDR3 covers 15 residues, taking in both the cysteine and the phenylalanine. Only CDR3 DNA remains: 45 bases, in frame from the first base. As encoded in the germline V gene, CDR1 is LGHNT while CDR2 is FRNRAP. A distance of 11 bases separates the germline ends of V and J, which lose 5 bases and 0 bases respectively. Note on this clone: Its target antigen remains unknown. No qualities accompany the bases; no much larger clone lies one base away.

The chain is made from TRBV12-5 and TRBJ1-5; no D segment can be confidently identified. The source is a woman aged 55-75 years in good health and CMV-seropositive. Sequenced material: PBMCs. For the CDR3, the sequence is CASGPETSSNQPQHF. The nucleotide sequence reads TGTGCTAGTGGTCCCGAGACAAGTAGCAATCAGCCCCAGCATTTT.